This entry describes one T cell receptor beta chain. The participants were between roughly 18 and 90 years old and came from under 25 US areas. The sample originates from a study of blood T cell repertoires in COVID-19. Study context: PBMCs, B-cell-depleted T cells, or T cells provided the cDNA or gDNA that made up the material.

Sequenced by immunoSEQ multiplex PCR; TCRdb stores in-frame clones only, minus some. The sample holds fewer than 200,000 clones, about 80% seen once. V was trimmed by 3 bases and J by 3 bases, leaving 11 bases between them. CDR3 length: 13 residues. Looked up from germline, CDR1 is GTSNPN and CDR2 is SVGIG (reference sequence). This chain joins TRBV30 and TRBJ1-2; no clear D gene. The material sequenced was PBMCs or T cells enriched from blood (not recorded which). The TCR comes from a man in his forties or fifties who had recovered from COVID-19. The CDR3 nucleotides read TGTGCCTGGAGACAGCGGATGGACTATGGCTACACCTTC. Protein sequence: CAWRQRMDYGYTF.